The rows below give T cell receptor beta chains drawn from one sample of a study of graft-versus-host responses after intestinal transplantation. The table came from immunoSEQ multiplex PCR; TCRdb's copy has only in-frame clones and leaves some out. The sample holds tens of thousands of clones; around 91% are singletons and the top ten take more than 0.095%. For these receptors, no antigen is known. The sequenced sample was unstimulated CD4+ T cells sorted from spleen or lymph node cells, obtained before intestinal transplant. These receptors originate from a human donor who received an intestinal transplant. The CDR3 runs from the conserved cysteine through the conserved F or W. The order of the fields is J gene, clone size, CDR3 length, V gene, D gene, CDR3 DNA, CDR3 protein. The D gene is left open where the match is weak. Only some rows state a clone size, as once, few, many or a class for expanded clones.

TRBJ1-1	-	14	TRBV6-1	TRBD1	TGTGCCAGCAGTAGGGGACAGGTGAACACTGAAGCTTTCTTT	CASSRGQVNTEAFF
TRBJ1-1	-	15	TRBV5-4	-	TGTGCCAGCAAAAACGCAGGGAACATGAACACTGAAGCTTTCTTT	CASKNAGNMNTEAFF
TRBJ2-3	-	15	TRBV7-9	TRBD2	TGTGCCAGCAGCCTACGGGCTAGCGGGGGGAATACGCAGTATTTT	CASSLRASGGNTQYF
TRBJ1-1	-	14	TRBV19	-	TGTGCCAGTACCCCGGAGACGGTGAACACTGAAGCTTTCTTT	CASTPETVNTEAFF
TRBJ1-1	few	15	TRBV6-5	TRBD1	TGTGCCAGCAGTTCGGACAGGGTCGGGCGCACTGAAGCTTTCTTT	CASSSDRVGRTEAFF
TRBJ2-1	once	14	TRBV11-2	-	TGTGCCAGCAGCTTAGACCACAGCTACAATGAGCAGTTCTTC	CASSLDHSYNEQFF
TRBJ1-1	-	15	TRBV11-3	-	TGTGCCAGCAGCCCCCGACGGGTTTCGGACACTGAAGCTTTCTTT	CASSPRRVSDTEAFF
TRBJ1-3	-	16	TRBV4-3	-	TGCGCCAGCAGCCAAGACGCCGTGAGCTCTGGAAACACCATATATTTT	CASSQDAVSSGNTIYF
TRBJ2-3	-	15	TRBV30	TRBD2	TGTGCCTGGAGTGTAACGAGCGGGGTCGGCATGGCGCAGTATTTT	CAWSVTSGVGMAQYF
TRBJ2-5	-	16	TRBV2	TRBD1	TGTGCCAGCAGTGAAGGGGACAGGGGGTGGGGAGAGACCCAGTACTTC	CASSEGDRGWGETQYF
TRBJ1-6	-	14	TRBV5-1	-	TGCGCCAGCAGCTTGGACAATTATAATTCACCCCTCCACTTT	CASSLDNYNSPLHF
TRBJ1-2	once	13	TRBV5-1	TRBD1	TGCGCCAGCAGGGCGGGACAGACCTATGGCTACACCTTC	CASRAGQTYGYTF
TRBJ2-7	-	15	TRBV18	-	TGTGCCAGCTCCGGGGAGAGGGCGAGCTCCTACGAGCAGTACTTC	CASSGERASSYEQYF
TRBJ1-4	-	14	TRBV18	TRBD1	TGTGCCAGCTCAGCCTTACAGGGGCGTGAAAAACTGTTTTTT	CASSALQGREKLFF
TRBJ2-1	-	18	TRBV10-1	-	TGCGCCAGCAGTCGTCGGACAGGGTTAGCGGGGGTCGGGAATGAGCAGTTCTTC	CASSRRTGLAGVGNEQFF
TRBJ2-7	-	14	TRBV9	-	TGTGCCAGCAGCGTGTCGACAGGCTCCTACGAGCAGTACTTC	CASSVSTGSYEQYF
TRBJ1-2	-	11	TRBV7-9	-	TGTGCCAGCAGCTCCTGGGGCGGCTACACCTTC	CASSSWGGYTF
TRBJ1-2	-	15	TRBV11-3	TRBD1	TGTGCCAGCAGCCCGGGGACAGGGGAGGGCTATGGCTACACCTTC	CASSPGTGEGYGYTF
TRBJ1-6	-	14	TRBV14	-	TGTGCCAGCAGCTTCAGGGGCCCCAATTCACCCCTCCACTTT	CASSFRGPNSPLHF
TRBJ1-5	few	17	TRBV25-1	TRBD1	TGTGCCAGCAGTGATTCGACAGGGTCGTATAGCAATCAGCCCCAGCATTTT	CASSDSTGSYSNQPQHF
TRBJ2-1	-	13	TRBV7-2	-	TGTGCCAGCAACTACAGGGGAGGCAATGAGCAGTTCTTC	CASNYRGGNEQFF
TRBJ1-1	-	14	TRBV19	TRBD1	TGTGCCAGTAGGGACAGGGGGGGGAACACTGAAGCTTTCTTT	CASRDRGGNTEAFF
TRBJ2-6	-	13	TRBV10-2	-	TGCGCCACCCTCGTCTCTGGGGCCAACGTCCTGACTTTC	CATLVSGANVLTF
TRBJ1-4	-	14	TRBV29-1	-	TGCAGCGTTGAATTGACAACGAATCATGAAAAACTGTTTTTT	CSVELTTNHEKLFF
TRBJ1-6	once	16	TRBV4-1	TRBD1	TGCGCCAGCAGCGGCGGTCCCGACAGGGGTTTTGCACCCCTCCACTTT	CASSGGPDRGFAPLHF
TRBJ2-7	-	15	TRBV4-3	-	TGCGCCAGCAGCCAAGATGGTAGAGGGGGCTACGAGCAGTACTTC	CASSQDGRGGYEQYF
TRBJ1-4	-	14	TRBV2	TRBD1	TGTGCCACCCATCCGGGACAGGAAAATGAAAAACTGTTTTTT	CATHPGQENEKLFF
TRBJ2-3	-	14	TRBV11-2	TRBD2	TGTGCCAGCAGCTTCCTTGCGGGGGCAGATACGCAGTATTTT	CASSFLAGADTQYF
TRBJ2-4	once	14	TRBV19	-	TGTGCCAGTAGTGTACGGGTTCCGTACGCCATTCAGTACTTC	CASSVRVPYAIQYF
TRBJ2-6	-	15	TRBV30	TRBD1	TGTGCCTGGAGTCTCAGGGGGCCGGGGGCCAACGTCCTGACTTTC	CAWSLRGPGANVLTF
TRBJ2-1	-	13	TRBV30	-	TGTGCCTGCCGAAGGGGGATGTACAATGAGCAGTTCTTC	CACRRGMYNEQFF
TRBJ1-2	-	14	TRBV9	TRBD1	TGTGCCAGCAGCACCGGGACAGACAACTATGGCTACACCTTC	CASSTGTDNYGYTF
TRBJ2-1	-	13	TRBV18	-	TGTGCCAGCTCAGCGGGGAACGACAATGAGCAGTTCTTC	CASSAGNDNEQFF
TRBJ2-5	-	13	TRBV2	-	TGTGCCACCGGTGTATTGTACCAAGAGACCCAGTACTTC	CATGVLYQETQYF
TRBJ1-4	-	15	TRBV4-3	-	TGCGCCAGCAGCCAAGATTCCGGGGGAAATGAAAAACTGTTTTTT	CASSQDSGGNEKLFF